This T cell receptor (beta chain) was recorded in a study of cytomegalovirus exposure and HLA in healthy donors. CDR1 SEHNR and CDR2 FQNEAQ come from the germline V gene (reference sequence). With 5 bases removed from V and 0 bases from J, the gap between germline ends came to 20 bases. This CDR3 region has 18 residues. Study observations and caveats: Researchers reported that a few CMV-associated chains were confirmed in vitro as CMV antigen-specific. Analysis was carried out at a later point, and it linked a missense DCLRE1C variant to TCR beta V- and J-gene trimming. Cytomegalovirus association was listed for roughly 160 TCR beta chains.

Both 60 Vbeta primers and 13 Jbeta primers went into the PCR. Measured with immunoSEQ multiplex PCR; TCRdb has only the in-frame clones, and not every one. Here the sample table reports under 90,000 clones. As for this clone: Antigen specificity is unknown.

The receptor was isolated from a man aged 50 or older in good health and CMV-seropositive. Material: PBMCs. This chain joins TRBV7-9 and TRBJ2-1; possible D gene TRBD2, 6 bases. The CDR3 DNA follows: TGTGCCAGCAGCCCTCCGATGGGCGGGGTTAGCTCCTACAATGAGCAGTTCTTC. It specifies CASSPPMGGVSSYNEQFF.